Below, 15 T cell receptor beta chains from the same sample are listed, as sequenced in a study of T cell clonality in common variable immunodeficiency. Study findings and constraints: Common variable immunodeficiency TCR beta sequences reportedly had fewer deletions and N-nucleotide insertions.

These receptors lack a known antigen. Sequencing used immunoSEQ multiplex PCR; TCRdb keeps in-frame clones, though not all of them. In total, the table holds some 15,000 clones. The material sequenced was peripheral blood mononuclear cells. All receptors derive from a human donor with common variable immunodeficiency.

With regard to this clone: The read ends 3 residues early relative to the CDR3; the germline J gene fills the gap. V and J are TRBV10-3 and TRBJ1-2, with D perhaps TRBD1 (6 bases). V dropped 5 bases and J dropped 6 bases, with 13 bases sitting between them. Per the germline V gene, CDR1 is ENHRY and CDR2 is SYGVKD. CDR3 length: 13 residues. The CDR3 reads CAISKQGEDGYTF. The CDR3 DNA, read in part, is TGTGCCATCAGTAAACAGGGCGAGGATGGC.

Details on this clone: Coverage ceases 3 residues before the CDR3 finishes, and the germline J gene fills in the end. The chain combines TRBV28 with TRBJ2-7; no firm D call. Germline V lookup: CDR1 MDHEN, CDR2 SYDVKM. V was shortened by 3 bases and J by 2 bases, with 5 bases between the two germline ends. The CDR3 contains 12 residues. The sequenced part of the CDR3 DNA is TGTGCCAGCAGTTTCCCCACCTACGAG. Encoded protein: CASSFPTYE. The CDR3, in full, reads CASSFPTYEQYF.

For this clone: Coverage ceases 3 residues before the CDR3 finishes, and the germline J gene fills in the end. This rearrangement joins TRBV10-1 to TRBJ2-3; perhaps TRBD2 as D (6 bases). CDR3 length: 14 amino acids. Looked up from germline, CDR1 is WNHNN and CDR2 is SYGVQD (reference sequence). The part of the CDR3 DNA that was read is TGCGCCAGCAGACCTTCGGGGGACCCTTTGGCG. The encoded protein is CASRPSGDPLA. From start to end, the CDR3 is CASRPSGDPLAQYF.

A word on this clone: From the germline J gene comes the end of the CDR3, since the read stops 3 residues before it. V and J are TRBV20-1 and TRBJ1-2; 10 positions agree with TRBD1. The V segment lost 0 bases and the J segment 7 bases; nucleotides outside the gene matches: 8. This CDR3 has 15 amino acids. CDR1 and CDR2 from the germline V gene are DFQATT and SNEGSKA (reference sequence). The CDR3 sequence is CSARDPGQGRIGYTF. CDR3 bases read: TGCAGTGCTAGAGATCCGGGACAGGGGAGGATTGGC.

As to this clone: The sequence runs out 3 residues before the end of the CDR3; the remainder is reconstructed from the germline J gene. This sequence joins TRBV7-8 and TRBJ2-4; TRBD1 matches 8 bases. Germline values: CDR1 SGHVS, CDR2 FQNEAQ. V shed 7 bases and J 6 bases; nucleotides not matched to a gene: 11. The CDR3 runs to 15 residues. The CDR3 region is CASTFSTGVGNIQYF. Partial CDR3 DNA: TGTGCCAGCACCTTCTCGACAGGGGTCGGAAACATT.

A word on this clone: The read terminates 3 residues before the CDR3 end, so the remaining end is supplied by the germline J gene. The V call is TRBV19, the J call TRBJ1-5; 7 bases map to TRBD1. The germline CDR1 and CDR2 sequences are LNHDA and SQIVND (reference sequence). The CDR3 totals 13 residues. Trimming removed 7 bases from V and 6 bases from J; junction bases left unmatched: 6. The sequenced part of the CDR3 DNA is TGTGCCAGTACTCGACAGGGTCGTCAGCCC. Translation gives CASTRQGRQP. The CDR3 reads in full as CASTRQGRQPQHF. The variable domain in full, completed from reference TRBV19 and TRBJ1-5, reads DGGITQSPKYLFRKEGQNVTLSCEQNLNHDAMYWYRQDPGQGLRLIYYSQIVNDFQKGDIAEGYSVSREKKESFPLTVTSAQKNPTAFYLCASTRQGRQPQHFGDGTRLSIL.

As concerns this clone: The CDR3 is cut off 3 residues early in the read; its end comes from the germline J gene. V and J are TRBV20-1 and TRBJ2-5; 7 nucleotides agree with TRBD2. This CDR3 comprises 13 residues. Per germline, CDR1 DFQATT and CDR2 SNEGSKA (reference sequence). V dropped 5 bases and J dropped 5; count of bases not matched to a gene: 8. The CDR3 DNA, read in part, is TGCAGTGCTGCCCGAGGGAGGGGTGAGACC. Translating it yields CSAARGRGET. The whole CDR3 region reads CSAARGRGETQYF.

On this clone: The CDR3 end falls 3 residues outside the read, so it is completed with the germline J gene. The chain has TRBV7-3 and TRBJ2-3, with D maybe TRBD1 (5 bases). CDR3 length equals 15 residues. In germline, CDR1 is SGHTA, CDR2 FQGTGA. Trimming removed 2 bases at V and 0 bases at J, with 9 bases between. The covered CDR3 bases are TGTGCCAGCAGCTTAGGCGGACATAGCACAGATACG. Protein sequence: CASSLGGHSTDT. In full, the CDR3 reads CASSLGGHSTDTQYF.

With respect to this clone: The CDR3 goes on 3 residues after the read ends, and that part is filled in from the germline J gene. The chain uses TRBV18 and TRBJ2-5; 8 bases agree with TRBD1. CDR1 and CDR2 from the germline V gene are KGHSH and LQKENI. J gave up 5 bases and V 3 bases, and 8 bases lay outside the gene matches. CDR3 size: 15 residues. CDR3 residues: CASSPQGAGNETQYF. CDR3 DNA, as far as it was read: TGTGCCAGCTCACCCCAGGGGGCTGGCAATGAGACC.

For this clone: Sequencing ends 3 residues short of the CDR3 end; the germline J gene provides the rest. The chain employs TRBV18 and TRBJ2-7; TRBD1 matches at 9 bases. V was pared by 1 base and J by 4 bases, with 2 bases of the junction left unmatched. CDR1 and CDR2 from the germline V gene are KGHSH and LQKENI. The CDR3 contains 14 residues. The CDR3 here is CASSPQTGGYEQYF. The sequenced part of the CDR3 DNA is TGTGCCAGCTCACCACAGACAGGGGGGTACGAG.

This clone is called medium-sized based on its frequency. With the read ending 3 residues before the CDR3 end, the germline J gene is used to fill in that end. The rearrangement joins TRBV20-1 to TRBJ1-1, with TRBD1 matching 7 bases. This CDR3 comprises 15 residues. Germline assignment: CDR1 DFQATT and CDR2 SNEGSKA (reference sequence). V trimming: 3 bases; J trimming: 3 bases; junction bases outside the gene matches: 10. The CDR3: CSASPGQTFYTEAFF. Partial CDR3 DNA: TGCAGTGCTAGCCCGGGACAGACTTTTTACACTGAA.

Concerning this clone itself: Sequencing ends 3 residues short of the CDR3 end; the germline J gene provides the rest. This chain connects TRBV20-1 to TRBJ1-6; TRBD1 agrees at 7 bases. The trim removed 4 bases at V and 10 bases at J, leaving 13 bases unmatched. CDR1 and CDR2 from the germline V gene are DFQATT and SNEGSKA (reference sequence). The CDR3 covers 15 residues. CDR3: CSATPPQGPSSPLHF. CDR3 DNA (partial): TGCAGTGCTACCCCCCCACAGGGGCCTAGCTCACCC.

Points on this clone: With the read ending 3 residues before the CDR3 end, the germline J gene is used to fill in that end. The chain couples TRBV7-2 to TRBJ2-7; a weak D match, TRBD1 (5 bases). The CDR3 totals 14 residues. Germline V gene lookup returns CDR1 SGHTA and CDR2 FQGNSA. The V end lost 6 bases, the J end lost 2 bases, and 14 bases lay between the germline ends. The DNA read from the CDR3 is TGTGCCAGCAGTTCTATCGACAGCCCCTACGAG. Translation gives CASSSIDSPYE. The complete CDR3 reads CASSSIDSPYEQYF.

Frequency places this clone as medium-sized (0.01 to 0.1%). The read ends 3 residues before the CDR3 terminus; that terminus is restored from the germline J gene. This chain joins TRBV7-2 and TRBJ1-1; no reliable D call. Between the trimmed V and J ends, which lost 0 bases and 6 bases, there was a span of 8 bases. CDR3 length: 13 amino acids. Germline CDR1 is SGHTA and CDR2 is FQGNSA. The sequenced part of the CDR3 DNA is TGTGCCAGCAGCTTAGCTAACGGGGCTGAA. This gives the protein CASSLANGAE. The CDR3 in its entirety is CASSLANGAEAFF. The whole variable domain, remainder taken from reference TRBV7-2 and TRBJ1-1, is GAGVSQSPSNKVTEKGKDVELRCDPISGHTALYWYRQSLGQGLEFLIYFQGNSAPDKSGLPSDRFSAERTGGSVSTLTIQRTQQEDSAVYLCASSLANGAEAFFGQGTRLTVV.

On this clone itself: The read falls 3 residues short of the CDR3 end, and the missing part is taken from the germline J gene. The chain uses TRBV30 and TRBJ1-6; D is ambiguous. The V gene lost 2 bases and the J gene lost 5 bases, with 13 bases spanning the gap. The CDR3 is 15 amino acids. Germline values: CDR1 GTSNPN, CDR2 SVGIG (reference sequence). Incomplete CDR3 DNA: TGTGCCTGGAGTTCCGTAGGACTGGATAATTCACCC. The encoded protein is CAWSSVGLDNSP. The entire CDR3 protein reads CAWSSVGLDNSPLHF.